This T cell receptor (beta chain) comes out of a study of shared clonotypes between healthy human individuals. This CDR3 comprises 14 residues. The V end was cut by 6 bases, the J end by 4 bases, with 15 bases between. Per the germline V gene, CDR1 is LNHDA and CDR2 is SQIVND (reference sequence). Notes on this clone: Antigen specificity is unknown.

As originally analysed: Junction-only immunoSEQ sequences carried no quality scores, so filtering differed. Generated by immunoSEQ multiplex PCR, the TCRdb table keeps only in-frame clones and is missing some. That table is the source of V, J and clone size, and D and trimming were worked out from the DNA. The sample has about 2.1 million clones, approximately 94% seen once. Study-level results: The sharing of 5% to 5.5% of naive CD4 clonotypes was seen across a handful of donors.

Positively selected for CCR7, the CD45RO-negative cells used as naive CD8 cells excluded terminally differentiated effector memory CD45RA+ cells. The sequence came from a man between 18 and 35 years old in good health. Some clones in this sample may be carry-over from other donors' samples. The specimen was naive CD8+ T cells from PBMCs. J is TRBJ2-5 and V is TRBV19, with no clear D. CDR3 coding DNA: TGTGCCAGTAGGGTGGAGCTGGGTGGAGAGACCCAGTACTTC. Encoded protein: CASRVELGGETQYF. The full variable domain, completed using reference TRBV19 and TRBJ2-5, is DGGITQSPKYLFRKEGQNVTLSCEQNLNHDAMYWYRQDPGQGLRLIYYSQIVNDFQKGDIAEGYSVSREKKESFPLTVTSAQKNPTAFYLCASRVELGGETQYFGPGTRLLVL.